Here is one TCR beta chain with its context. The target antigen is unknown. The same CDR3 also results from other DNA sequences found in this sample. CDR3 length: 14 residues. Germline loops: CDR1 MNHNS, CDR2 SASEGT. Between the trimmed V and J ends, which lost 1 base and 2 bases, there was a span of 9 bases. This sample was included in a study of T cell responses to AZD1222 COVID-19 vaccine. The table came from immunoSEQ multiplex PCR; TCRdb's copy has only in-frame clones and leaves some out. Of some 150,000 clones detected, approximately 90% appear once; the ten largest clones hold less than 3.5%. Broader study findings: CD4 TCRs linked to vaccination spanned spike, dominating at 160-218 and 743-854. The study found Spike-specific TCR breadth and depth rose after two AZD1222 doses. Baseline seropositivity occurred in only 5 or 6 AZD1222 recipients. Reportedly, nearly half of unique spike TCRs recognized epitopes outside B.1.351/B.1.1.7 mutations.

The receptor was derived from an adult in good health. This specimen was peripheral blood, taken on day 0 of AZD1222 vaccination. The gene calls are TRBV6-1 and TRBJ2-7; D is possibly TRBD2 (5 bases). CDR3 residues: CASSEGRGTYEQYF. The CDR3 DNA reads TGTGCCAGCAGTGAAGGACGGGGTACCTACGAGCAGTACTTC.